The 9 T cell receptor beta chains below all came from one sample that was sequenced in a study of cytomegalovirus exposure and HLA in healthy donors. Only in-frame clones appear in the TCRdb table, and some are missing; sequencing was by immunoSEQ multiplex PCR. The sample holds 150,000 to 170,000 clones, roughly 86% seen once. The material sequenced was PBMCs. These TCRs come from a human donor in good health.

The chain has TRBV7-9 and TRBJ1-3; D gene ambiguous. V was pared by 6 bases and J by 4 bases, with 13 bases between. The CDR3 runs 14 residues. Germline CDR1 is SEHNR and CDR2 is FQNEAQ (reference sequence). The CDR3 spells CASRSAAEGNTIYF. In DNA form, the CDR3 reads TGTGCCAGCAGAAGCGCAGCAGAGGGAAACACCATATATTTT.

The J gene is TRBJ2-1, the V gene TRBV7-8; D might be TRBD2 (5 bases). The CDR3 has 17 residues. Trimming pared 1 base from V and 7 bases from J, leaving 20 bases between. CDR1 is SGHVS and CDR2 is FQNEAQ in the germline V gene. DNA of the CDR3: TGTGCCAGCAGCTTAGTTAAGCGGTCCCGGTCCAGGAATGAGCAGTTCTTC. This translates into CASSLVKRSRSRNEQFF.

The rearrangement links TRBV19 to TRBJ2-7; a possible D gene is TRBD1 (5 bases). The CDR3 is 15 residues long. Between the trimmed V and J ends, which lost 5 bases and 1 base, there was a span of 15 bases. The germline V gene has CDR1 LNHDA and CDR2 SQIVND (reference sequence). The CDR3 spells CASSPRGPYSYEQYF. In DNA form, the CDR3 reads TGTGCCAGTAGTCCTAGGGGCCCGTATTCCTACGAGCAGTACTTC. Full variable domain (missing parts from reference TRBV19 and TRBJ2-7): DGGITQSPKYLFRKEGQNVTLSCEQNLNHDAMYWYRQDPGQGLRLIYYSQIVNDFQKGDIAEGYSVSREKKESFPLTVTSAQKNPTAFYLCASSPRGPYSYEQYFGPGTRLTVT.

In nucleotides, the CDR3 is TGTGCCAGCAGTTTATGGGGGGCGGGGGGCAATCAGCCCCAGCATTTT. Amino acid sequence: CASSLWGAGGNQPQHF. The rearrangement joins TRBV28 to TRBJ1-5, with a tentative D call TRBD1 (6 bases). V dropped 0 bases and J dropped 2 bases, with 11 bases sitting between them. The V gene's germline CDR1 is MDHEN and CDR2 SYDVKM. The CDR3 runs 16 residues.

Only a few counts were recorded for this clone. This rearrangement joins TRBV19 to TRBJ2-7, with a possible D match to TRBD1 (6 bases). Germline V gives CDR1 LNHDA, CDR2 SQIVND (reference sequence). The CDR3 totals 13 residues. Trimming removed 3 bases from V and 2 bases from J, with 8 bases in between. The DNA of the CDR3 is TGTGCCAGTAGTATGGGGACAACCTACGAGCAGTACTTC. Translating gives CASSMGTTYEQYF.

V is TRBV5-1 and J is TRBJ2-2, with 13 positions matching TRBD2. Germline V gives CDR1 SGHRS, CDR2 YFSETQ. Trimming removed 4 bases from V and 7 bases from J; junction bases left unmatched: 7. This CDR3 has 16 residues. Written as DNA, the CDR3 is TGCGCCAGCAGCCGGGGACTAGCGGGATCCGGCGGGGAGCTGTTTTTT. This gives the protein CASSRGLAGSGGELFF.

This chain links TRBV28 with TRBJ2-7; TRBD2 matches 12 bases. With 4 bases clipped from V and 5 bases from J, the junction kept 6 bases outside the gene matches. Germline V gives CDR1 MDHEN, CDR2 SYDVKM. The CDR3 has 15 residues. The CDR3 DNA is TGTGCCAGCAGTTCGACTAGCGGGAGAATCGACGAGCAGTACTTC. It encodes CASSSTSGRIDEQYF.

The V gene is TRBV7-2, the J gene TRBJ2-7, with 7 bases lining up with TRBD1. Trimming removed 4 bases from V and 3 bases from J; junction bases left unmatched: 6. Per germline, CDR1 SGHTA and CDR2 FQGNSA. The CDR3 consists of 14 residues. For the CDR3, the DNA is TGTGCCAGCAGCTGGGAAAACAGGGGCTACGAGCAGTACTTC. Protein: CASSWENRGYEQYF.

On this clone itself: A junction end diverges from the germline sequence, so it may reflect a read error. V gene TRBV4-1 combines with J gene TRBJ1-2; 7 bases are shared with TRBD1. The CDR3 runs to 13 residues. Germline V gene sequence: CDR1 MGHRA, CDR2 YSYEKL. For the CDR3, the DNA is TGCGCCAGCAGCCATACCCGGGACAGAGGTTCGTACTTC. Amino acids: CASSHTRDRGSYF.